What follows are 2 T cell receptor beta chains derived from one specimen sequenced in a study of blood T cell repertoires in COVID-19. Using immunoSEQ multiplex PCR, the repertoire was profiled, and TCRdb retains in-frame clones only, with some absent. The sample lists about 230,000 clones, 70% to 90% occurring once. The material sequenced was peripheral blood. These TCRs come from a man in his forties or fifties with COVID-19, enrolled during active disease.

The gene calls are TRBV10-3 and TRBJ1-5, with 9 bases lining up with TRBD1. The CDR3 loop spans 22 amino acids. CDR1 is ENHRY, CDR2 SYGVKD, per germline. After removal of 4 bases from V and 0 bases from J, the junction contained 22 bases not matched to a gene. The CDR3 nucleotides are TGTGCCATCAGTGTGAGGGTTGACGAGGACAGGGGCGTGGGGTATAGCAATCAGCCCCAGCATTTT. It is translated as CAISVRVDEDRGVGYSNQPQHF.

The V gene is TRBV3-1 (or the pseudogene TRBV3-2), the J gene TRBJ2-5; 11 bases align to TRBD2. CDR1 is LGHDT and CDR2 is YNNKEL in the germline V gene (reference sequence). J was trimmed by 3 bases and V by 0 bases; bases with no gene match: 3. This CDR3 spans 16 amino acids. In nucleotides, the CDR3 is TGTGCCAGCAGCCAAGATGCGGGACTAGCGGAAGAGACCCAGTACTTC. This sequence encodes CASSQDAGLAEETQYF.